The TCR beta chain under discussion was sequenced for a study of cytomegalovirus exposure and HLA in healthy donors. Study-wide results and caveats: For cytomegalovirus status, the classifier reportedly gave diagnoses with high specificity and sensitivity.

Unmatched junction bases numbered 7, after V lost 2 bases and J lost 5 bases. CDR1 and CDR2 from the germline V gene are SGHDT and YYEEEE. This CDR3 contains 16 residues. A remark on this clone: Its antigen is as yet unknown.

The method was immunoSEQ multiplex PCR; TCRdb's version includes in-frame clones alone and lacks a portion of them. The profile shows 180,000 or so clones, roughly 82% of them singletons. The receptor comes from a woman under 40 in good health and CMV-seropositive. The sequencing sample was made of PBMCs. The J gene is TRBJ2-7, the V gene TRBV5-6; 13 bases map to TRBD2. The chain's CDR3 is CASSLTSGGARDEQYF. CDR3 coding DNA: TGTGCCAGCAGCTTAACTAGCGGGGGGGCCCGGGACGAGCAGTACTTC.